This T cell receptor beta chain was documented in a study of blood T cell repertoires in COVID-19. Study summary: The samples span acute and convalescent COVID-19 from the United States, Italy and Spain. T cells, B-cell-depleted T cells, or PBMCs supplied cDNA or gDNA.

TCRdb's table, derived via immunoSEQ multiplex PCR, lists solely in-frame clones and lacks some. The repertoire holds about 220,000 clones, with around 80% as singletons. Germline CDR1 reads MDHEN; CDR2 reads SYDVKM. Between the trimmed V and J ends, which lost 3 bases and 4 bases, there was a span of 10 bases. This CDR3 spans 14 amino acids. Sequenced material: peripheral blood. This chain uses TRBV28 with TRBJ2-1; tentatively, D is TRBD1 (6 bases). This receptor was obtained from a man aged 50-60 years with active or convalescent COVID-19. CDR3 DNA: TGTGCCAGCAGTTTCCAGGGACAATACAATGAGCAGTTCTTC. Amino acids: CASSFQGQYNEQFF.